This passage covers 8 T cell receptor beta chains from one sample sequenced in a study of tumor-infiltrating lymphocytes in oesophageal squamous cell carcinoma. Using its own MiXCR run on the PCR reads, TCRdb lists one record per CDR3 protein. The sample records about 25,000 distinct CDR3 sequences, 38% being singletons. The source material was esophageal tumor tissue. Every receptor here comes from a male donor with esophageal squamous cell carcinoma.

This clonotype was counted at least ten times. For the CDR3, the DNA is TGTGCCAGCAGCTTAGAGTCGGGAGTGGGGCACGCCACAGATACGCAGTATTTT. Its protein product is CASSLESGVGHATDTQYF. The chain has TRBV7-3 and TRBJ2-3, with a weak D call TRBD2 (6 bases). The CDR3 loop spans 18 amino acids. CDR1 SGHTA and CDR2 FQGTGA come from the germline V gene. Trimming shortened V by 2 bases and J by 2 bases, and 20 bases separated the two germline ends.

This clonotype was recorded at least ten times. This may arise from a read error, as a much more abundant clone is one base away. Written as DNA, the CDR3 is TGTGCCAGCAGCTCCACAGGGGAGAAATACAATGAGCAGTACTTC. Translated, it gives CASSSTGEKYNEQYF. The chain is built from TRBV7-3 and TRBJ2-7, with 7 bases lining up with TRBD1. CDR3 length: 15 residues. The germline V gene encodes CDR1 SGHTA and CDR2 FQGTGA. Losses at the gene ends were 4 bases for V and 7 bases for J; bases not matched to a gene: 13.

This clonotype was recorded many times. An end of the junction does not agree with germline; a read error may underlie this. V gene TRBV12-3 or TRBV12-4 combines with J gene TRBJ2-3; D call uncertain. The CDR3 spans 13 residues. Written as DNA, the CDR3 is TGTGCCAGCAGCCCCCGGCCGAATTCACCCCTCCACTTC. It codes for CASSPRPNSPLHF.

The chain uses TRBV28 and TRBJ2-6; 10 nucleotides match TRBD1. Germline CDR1 is MDHEN and CDR2 is SYDVKM. Trimming at V came to 6 bases and at J to 0 bases, leaving 5 bases not matched to a gene. The CDR3 has 17 amino acids. The CDR3 is CASSRTGGDSGANVLTF. The CDR3, as DNA: TGTGCCAGCAGCAGGACAGGGGGTGACTCTGGGGCCAACGTCCTGACTTTC.

Regarding this clonotype: The conserved closing phenylalanine or tryptophan is absent in this CDR3, likely reflecting a read error. The DNA is left out, because the CDR3 cannot be placed on it with certainty; the CDR3 is given as TCRdb lists it. V gene TRBV11-2 combines with J gene TRBJ2-1; the table's D call, TRBD1, has no DNA check behind it. The germline gives CDR1 SGHAT, CDR2 FQNNGV. The CDR3 region is 16 residues in length, termini included. The CDR3 protein is CASSLTAIRGGYTFGS.

This clonotype is classed as medium-sized. This chain's CDR3 is CASSKGEAGGRDTQYF. CDR3 in DNA: TGTGCCAGCAGCAAGGGAGAAGCGGGAGGCAGGGATACGCAGTATTTT. V usage is TRBV7-2 and J usage is TRBJ2-3; 9 positions agree with TRBD2. The CDR3 runs 16 residues. The germline V gene has CDR1 SGHTA and CDR2 FQGNSA. Trimming at V came to 5 bases and at J to 6 bases, leaving 12 bases not matched to a gene. The complete variable domain, with remaining parts taken from reference TRBV7-2 and TRBJ2-3, reads GAGVSQSPSNKVTEKGKDVELRCDPISGHTALYWYRQSLGQGLEFLIYFQGNSAPDKSGLPSDRFSAERTGGSVSTLTIQRTQQEDSAVYLCASSKGEAGGRDTQYFGPGTRLTVL.

Concerning this clonotype itself: The final CDR3 position lacks the conserved phenylalanine or tryptophan, pointing to a likely read error. No DNA is shown, since the ends of the CDR3 on it are uncertain; the CDR3 is the one TCRdb lists. The V gene is TRBV7-6, the J gene TRBJ2-7; TRBD2, the table's D call, lacks a check against the DNA. The CDR3 extends over 10 residues, inclusive of both ends. Germline CDR1 SGHVS, CDR2 FNYEAQ. The CDR3 sequence is CASSLAGLAG.

This sequence joins TRBV7-2 and TRBJ2-1; TRBD2 agrees at 9 bases. The closer fit of TRBJ2-7 to the DNA end suggests the J call may be wrong. The CDR3 is 18 residues long. In germline, CDR1 is SGHTA, CDR2 FQGNSA. The CDR3 nucleotides read TGTGCCAGCAGCCGTCGCGGGGGGGGCTATTCTAGCACAGATACGCAGTACTTC. Encoded protein: CASSRRGGGYSSTDTQYF.